The sequence of this TCR beta chain was determined in a study of T cells in Graves' hyperthyroidism and ophthalmopathy. Individuals with ophthalmopathy presented a Clinical Activity Score of at least 3, a NOSPECS grade of at least 4 and a duration under 3 months. Each 10 ml fresh peripheral blood draw supplied the PBMCs. CDR1 is LNHDA, CDR2 SQIVND, per germline (reference sequence). The germline V and J ends were trimmed by 3 bases and 0 bases, with 12 bases remaining between them. The CDR3 extends over 17 amino acids. It was RNA transcripts that yielded the amplified TCR beta CDR3 regions. HTBI primers drove first-round RT-PCR of the TCR CDR3. TCRdb ran MiXCR on the multiplex PCR reads and lists one entry per CDR3 protein. The sample includes fewer than 450,000 distinct CDR3 sequences, roughly 15% of them seen just once.

The chain employs TRBV19 and TRBJ2-6; D possibly corresponds to TRBD1 (5 bases). Material for sequencing was blood. The sequence came from a woman aged 55-75 years with Graves' ophthalmopathy. The CDR3 loop is CASSIYRLVSGANVLTF. In DNA form, the CDR3 reads TGTGCCAGTAGTATCTACAGGCTCGTCTCTGGGGCCAACGTCCTGACTTTC. The whole variable domain, filled in from reference TRBV19 and TRBJ2-6, reads DGGITQSPKYLFRKEGQNVTLSCEQNLNHDAMYWYRQDPGQGLRLIYYSQIVNDFQKGDIAEGYSVSREKKESFPLTVTSAQKNPTAFYLCASSIYRLVSGANVLTFGAGSRLTVL.